The 30 T cell receptor beta chains given below trace back to one sample, sequenced in a study of blood T cells in healthy people across ages. Alongside a J-beta primer mix, a sample-barcoded 5' primer served in a second PCR lasting about 6 to 12 cycles. TCRdb used MiXCR to reprocess the 5' RACE reads, holding one entry per CDR3 protein. The table records around 1.5 million distinct CDR3 sequences, 30% to 40% of them present only once. Sequences were obtained from blood. The receptor set was obtained from a woman in her 30s in good health.

The chain has TRBV14 and TRBJ1-2; no firm D call. The CDR3 length is 13 residues. CDR1 and CDR2 from the germline V gene are SGHDN and FVKESK. V lost 4 bases and J 8 bases, leaving 14 bases between the germline ends. CDR3 sequence reads: CASSRIPIDGYTF. The CDR3 region has the DNA TGTGCCAGCAGCCGAATACCCATAGACGGCTACACCTTC.

The chain employs TRBV10-3 and TRBJ2-3; no reliable D call. V was trimmed by 8 bases and J by 0 bases, leaving 9 bases between them. Germline V gene lookup returns CDR1 ENHRY and CDR2 SYGVKD. CDR3 size: 13 residues. The CDR3 DNA follows: TGTGCCATCGGCGGTGACAGCACAGATACGCAGTATTTT. Translated, it gives CAIGGDSTDTQYF.

This clonotype was counted many times. J is TRBJ2-7 and V is TRBV6-6, with 7 bases that match TRBD1. Germline CDR1 and CDR2: MNHNY and SVGAGI (reference sequence). The CDR3 consists of 15 residues. Trimming took 5 bases from V and 5 from J; bases not matched to a gene: 12. The CDR3 region is CASSPQPRGIHEQYF. The CDR3 DNA reads TGTGCCAGCAGTCCACAACCCAGGGGGATCCACGAGCAGTACTTC.

This clonotype was seen a handful of times. The chain combines TRBV25-1 with TRBJ1-1; TRBD1 might be the D (6 bases). CDR3 length equals 13 residues. V was cut by 6 bases and J by 4 bases, with 12 bases left in between. Germline CDR1 is MGHDK and CDR2 is SYGVNS. This CDR3 is CASRSGGGTEAFF. The CDR3 DNA sequence: TGTGCCAGCAGGAGCGGAGGGGGCACTGAAGCTTTCTTT.

The chain couples TRBV4-1 to TRBJ2-5; possible D gene TRBD2, 6 bases. Judging by the DNA end, TRBJ2-7 fits better; the J call may be wrong. The CDR3 length is 18 residues. Germline-derived CDR1 and CDR2 are MGHRA and YSYEKL. CDR3 amino acids: CASSRVAGTSLLFNEQYF. CDR3 nucleotides: TGCGCCAGCAGCCGCGTTGCGGGTACTAGCTTGTTGTTCAACGAGCAGTACTTC.

The chain combines TRBV27 with TRBJ2-5, with no clear D. The CDR3 has 14 amino acids. CDR1 MNHEY and CDR2 SMNVEV come from the germline V gene (reference sequence). V shed 5 bases and J shed 11 bases, with 21 bases lying between them. CDR3 protein: CASSPLQPGTEQYF. CDR3 sequence (DNA): TGTGCCAGCAGTCCCCTCCAACCCGGTACGGAGCAGTACTTC.

This clonotype was detected ten times or more. This sequence joins TRBV27 and TRBJ2-5; no clear D. The length of the CDR3 is 13 residues. CDR1 and CDR2 (germline): MNHEY, SMNVEV (reference sequence). V dropped 3 bases and J dropped 3 bases, with 8 bases sitting between them. The CDR3 coding sequence is TGTGCCAGCAGTTTTGGGATCAAAGAGACCCAGTACTTC. Translating gives CASSFGIKETQYF.

The V and J genes are TRBV24-1 and TRBJ1-2; D might be TRBD1 (5 bases). Trimming cost V 5 bases and J 6 bases, with 21 bases left between them. This CDR3 is 16 amino acids long. The V gene's germline CDR1 is KGHDR and CDR2 SFDVKD. The CDR3 is CATSGTSWDGRHGYTF. The CDR3 DNA sequence: TGTGCCACCAGTGGAACGTCGTGGGACGGACGACATGGCTACACCTTC.

This clonotype showed up just a few times. The rearrangement links TRBV6-1 to TRBJ2-7, with unresolved D. Germline V gene lookup returns CDR1 MNHNS and CDR2 SASEGT. This CDR3 comprises 15 residues. The V end lost 4 bases, the J end lost 6 bases, and 19 bases lay between the germline ends. The CDR3 region has the DNA TGTGCCAGCAGTGGGTCGGTAAGGGTGGCGGCCGAGCAGTACTTC. Amino acid sequence: CASSGSVRVAAEQYF.

There are a few counts of this clonotype. The chain has TRBV5-1 and TRBJ2-7; 7 positions match TRBD1. Germline V gene sequence: CDR1 SGHRS, CDR2 YFSETQ. The CDR3 extends over 15 amino acids. The junction had 10 bases not matched to a gene; V was cut back by 3 bases and J by 4 bases. The CDR3 loop reads CASSSPEQGLYEQYF. DNA of the CDR3: TGCGCCAGCAGCTCACCTGAACAGGGGTTGTACGAGCAGTACTTC.

The genes are TRBV3-1 and TRBJ2-1; the match to TRBD2 covers 7 bases. V lost 2 bases, J lost 0 bases, and 13 bases stayed unmatched. This CDR3 has 19 residues. Looked up from germline, CDR1 is LGHDT and CDR2 is YNNKEL (reference sequence). CDR3 region: CASSQLPTSLPSSYNEQFF. The CDR3 DNA reads TGTGCCAGCAGCCAATTACCGACTAGCCTGCCGAGCTCCTACAATGAGCAGTTCTTC.

This CDR3 reads CASSQIGVGEPLPFEQYF. CDR3 DNA sequence: TGTGCCAGCAGCCAAATAGGGGTTGGGGAGCCCCTCCCATTTGAGCAGTACTTC. The V and J genes are TRBV4-2 and TRBJ2-7; D could derive from TRBD1 or TRBD2 (5 bases each). The germline V gene has CDR1 LGHNA and CDR2 YNFKEQ. The germline V and J ends were trimmed by 2 bases and 7 bases, with 27 bases remaining between them. The CDR3 length is 18 residues.

This clonotype showed up just a few times. The V gene is TRBV10-3, the J gene TRBJ2-1, with TRBD1 matching 12 bases. Losses at the gene ends were 8 bases for V and 0 bases for J; bases not matched to a gene: 17. The CDR3 runs 20 residues. From germline, CDR1 is ENHRY and CDR2 SYGVKD. CDR3 sequence (DNA): TGTGCCATCGGACCCGGGACAGGGGGCTATAGCGGGATCTCCTACAATGAGCAGTTCTTC. It encodes CAIGPGTGGYSGISYNEQFF.

This clonotype was seen a few times. The CDR3 spells CASSLGWGGRNEQFF. The DNA for the CDR3 is TGTGCCAGCAGTTTAGGGTGGGGCGGTAGGAATGAGCAGTTCTTC. The chain carries TRBV12-3 or TRBV12-4 and TRBJ2-1, with D maybe TRBD1 (5 bases). The V end was cut by 1 base, the J end by 7 bases, with 14 bases between. The CDR3 contains 15 residues.

This chain connects TRBV14 to TRBJ2-3; TRBD1 might be the D (5 bases). This CDR3 is 16 amino acids long. CDR1 and CDR2 (germline): SGHDN, FVKESK. Trimming took 4 bases from V and 5 from J, leaving 19 bases between them. The DNA of the CDR3 is TGTGCCAGCAGCCGCAGGGAACAGTCCGGTGAAGATACGCAGTATTTT. Translated: CASSRREQSGEDTQYF. Complete variable domain (other parts from reference TRBV14 and TRBJ2-3): EAGVTQFPSHSVIEKGQTVTLRCDPISGHDNLYWYRRVMGKEIKFLLHFVKESKQDESGMPNNRFLAERTGGTYSTLKVQPAELEDSGVYFCASSRREQSGEDTQYFGPGTRLTVL.

This chain joins TRBV6-1 and TRBJ2-2, with D unresolved. Trimming pared 3 bases from V and 2 bases from J, leaving 7 bases between. From germline, CDR1 is MNHNS and CDR2 SASEGT. The CDR3 length is 14 residues. This chain's CDR3 is CASSDGYNTGELFF. The CDR3 DNA reads TGTGCCAGCAGTGACGGATATAACACCGGGGAGCTGTTTTTT.

Regarding this clonotype: Since a much larger clone is just one base distant, this may be a read error. The gene calls are TRBV7-9 and TRBJ1-5; no clear D. Germline lookup yields CDR1 SEHNR and CDR2 FQNEAQ (reference sequence). CDR3 size: 14 residues. The DNA for the CDR3 is TGTGCCTGCAGCTTAGTGAGCCAGCATCAGCCCCAGCATTTT. Translation gives CACSLVSQHQPQHF.

The chain couples TRBV7-3 to TRBJ2-1, with 11 bases matching TRBD2. V dropped 2 bases and J dropped 7; count of bases not matched to a gene: 7. The CDR3 length is 16 residues. Germline V lookup: CDR1 SGHTA, CDR2 FQGTGA. The CDR3 reads CASSLVASGRMNEQFF. CDR3 DNA sequence: TGTGCCAGCAGCTTAGTCGCTAGCGGGAGGATGAATGAGCAGTTCTTC.

The chain recombines TRBV21-1 with TRBJ1-5; TRBD1 is the table's D call, not checked against the DNA. TRBV21-1 is tagged as a pseudogene. This CDR3 region has 13 residues. The CDR3 reads CASIHGGNQPQHF. The CDR3 DNA reads as TGTGCCAGCATACACGGGGGTAATCAGCCCCAGCATTTT.

V and J are TRBV27 and TRBJ1-1; D might be TRBD1 (5 bases). Per germline, CDR1 MNHEY and CDR2 SMNVEV (reference sequence). CDR3 length: 13 amino acids. Between the trimmed V and J ends, which lost 3 bases and 5 bases, there was a span of 10 bases. CDR3 loop: CASSFRRGTEAFF. CDR3 DNA sequence: TGTGCCAGCAGTTTCCGACGGGGGACTGAAGCTTTCTTT.

The chain joins TRBV7-2 to TRBJ1-6; 9 positions match TRBD1. The CDR3 is 19 residues long. Trimming at V came to 1 base and at J to 1 base, leaving 8 bases not matched to a gene. Germline V gene lookup returns CDR1 SGHTA and CDR2 FQGNSA. This CDR3 is CASSLGTGAVGSYNSPLHF. In DNA form, the CDR3 reads TGTGCCAGCAGCTTAGGGACAGGGGCAGTAGGTTCCTATAATTCACCCCTCCACTTT.

This chain joins TRBV3-1 and TRBJ1-2, with D hard to call. Trimming stripped 0 bases from V and 6 bases from J, with 17 bases between. The CDR3 covers 16 residues. CDR1 and CDR2 from the germline V gene are LGHDT and YNNKEL (reference sequence). The CDR3 loop reads CASSQEGRASFNGYTF. The CDR3 DNA sequence: TGTGCCAGCAGCCAAGAAGGAAGGGCTTCTTTCAATGGCTACACCTTC.

The rearrangement links TRBV9 to TRBJ2-3; unclear D gene. CDR3 length: 13 residues. V was trimmed by 3 bases and J by 3 bases, leaving 8 bases between them. CDR1 and CDR2 (germline): SGDLS, YYNGEE. Here the CDR3 reads CASSAAMTDTQYF. CDR3 nucleotide sequence: TGTGCCAGCAGCGCCGCAATGACAGATACGCAGTATTTT.

This clonotype turned up a few times. The chain joins TRBV20-1 to TRBJ2-3; 7 nucleotides line up with TRBD2. Germline lookup yields CDR1 DFQATT and CDR2 SNEGSKA (reference sequence). This CDR3 contains 14 residues. With V trimmed by 5 bases and J by 1 base, 6 bases remained unmatched. CDR3 region: CSAVTSRGTDTQYF. The CDR3 nucleotides read TGCAGTGCTGTGACTAGCCGGGGCACAGATACGCAGTATTTT.

The rearrangement uses TRBV10-3 and TRBJ2-5; 7 positions match TRBD1. The CDR3 extends over 15 amino acids. Looked up from germline, CDR1 is ENHRY and CDR2 is SYGVKD. V trimming: 4 bases; J trimming: 4 bases; junction bases outside the gene matches: 9. The CDR3 DNA reads as TGTGCCATCAGTGGGTCTACAGGGGCCGGAGAGACCCAGTACTTC. Protein product: CAISGSTGAGETQYF.

The chain recombines TRBV6-1 with TRBJ2-1; no reliable D call. Germline V gives CDR1 MNHNS, CDR2 SASEGT. V gave up 10 bases and J gave up 0 bases, with 13 bases separating them. The CDR3 runs to 14 residues. CDR3 loop: CATVGSSSYNEQFF. The CDR3 DNA is TGTGCCACCGTTGGATCTAGCTCCTACAATGAGCAGTTCTTC.

The V call is TRBV7-3, the J call TRBJ2-2; D may be TRBD1 (5 bases). V was trimmed by 5 bases and J by 5 bases, leaving 15 bases between them. The CDR3 sequence is 15 residues long. Looked up from germline, CDR1 is SGHTA and CDR2 is FQGTGA. CDR3 DNA: TGTGCCAGCAGCCAGTTGGGGCAAGGAACCGGGGAGCTGTTTTTT. Residues: CASSQLGQGTGELFF.

This clonotype was found many times. The chain uses TRBV28 and TRBJ2-3; D uncertain. This CDR3 has 12 residues. Trimming removed 7 bases from V and 4 bases from J, with 9 bases in between. Germline V gene lookup returns CDR1 MDHEN and CDR2 SYDVKM. The CDR3 reads CASTTGSDTQYF. DNA of the CDR3: TGTGCCAGCACTACGGGCTCAGATACGCAGTATTTT.

This chain joins TRBV5-8 and TRBJ1-6; D remains ambiguous. Trimming cost V 7 bases and J 6 bases, with 20 bases left between them. CDR1 is SGHTS and CDR2 is YDEGEE in the germline V gene. This CDR3 region has 16 residues. CDR3 in DNA: TGTGCCAGCCCCAAATCCCGCGGATCTTCTAATTCACCCCTCCACTTT. Its translation is CASPKSRGSSNSPLHF.

About this clonotype itself: A much larger clone sits a single nucleotide away, making a read error possible. The chain couples TRBV6-5 to TRBJ1-1; 9 bases agree with TRBD1. The CDR3 is 14 amino acids. CDR1 MNHEY and CDR2 SVGAGI come from the germline V gene. CDR3 coding DNA: TGTACCAGCAGTCTGCCCGGGACAGGGAAAGAAGCTTTCTTT. It specifies CTSSLPGTGKEAFF.